The clone carrying this T cell receptor (beta chain) was seen many times. As yet, its antigen is unknown. This beta chain slipped into a library made for alpha chains as a stray read, so its size is not meaningful. The data derive from a study of spatial heterogeneity in lung cancer. The time point is: sample taken at primary tumor resection. TCRdb redid the calling of the 5' RACE reads with MiXCR, one entry per CDR3 protein. The sample carries approximately 7,100 distinct CDR3 sequences, 10% to 15% recorded once. General study results and limits: Higher tumor mutation counts went along with higher counts of expanded intratumoral alpha and beta TCRs.

The specimen was lung tumor tissue, collected at surgery. The TCR was taken from a male donor with early-stage non-small cell lung cancer.

The CDR3 protein is CSARGLAGKSYEQYF. The CDR3 coding sequence is TGCAGTGCTAGAGGACTAGCGGGGAAATCCTACGAGCAGTACTTC. The rearrangement uses TRBV20-1 and TRBJ2-7, with 11 positions matching TRBD2. The length of the CDR3 is 15 residues. Germline assignment: CDR1 DFQATT and CDR2 SNEGSKA (reference sequence). The ends lost 1 base at V and 1 base at J; junction bases unmatched: 3.